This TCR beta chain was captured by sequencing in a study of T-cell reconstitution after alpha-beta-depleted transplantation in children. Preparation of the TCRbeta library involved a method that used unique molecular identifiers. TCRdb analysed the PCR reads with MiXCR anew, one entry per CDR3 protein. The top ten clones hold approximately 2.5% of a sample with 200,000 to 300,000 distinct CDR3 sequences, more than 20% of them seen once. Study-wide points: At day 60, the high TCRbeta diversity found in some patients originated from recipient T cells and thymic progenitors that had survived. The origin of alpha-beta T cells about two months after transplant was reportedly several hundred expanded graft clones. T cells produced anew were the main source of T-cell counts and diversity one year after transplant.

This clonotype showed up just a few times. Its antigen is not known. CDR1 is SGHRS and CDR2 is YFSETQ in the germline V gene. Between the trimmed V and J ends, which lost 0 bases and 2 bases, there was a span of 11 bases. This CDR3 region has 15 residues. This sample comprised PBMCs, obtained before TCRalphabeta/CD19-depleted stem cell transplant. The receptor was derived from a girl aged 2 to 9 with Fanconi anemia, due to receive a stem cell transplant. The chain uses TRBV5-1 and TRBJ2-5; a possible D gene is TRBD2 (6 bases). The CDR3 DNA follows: TGCGCCAGCAGCTTGGGGTTAGCGGAGCAAGAGACCCAGTACTTC. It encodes CASSLGLAEQETQYF.